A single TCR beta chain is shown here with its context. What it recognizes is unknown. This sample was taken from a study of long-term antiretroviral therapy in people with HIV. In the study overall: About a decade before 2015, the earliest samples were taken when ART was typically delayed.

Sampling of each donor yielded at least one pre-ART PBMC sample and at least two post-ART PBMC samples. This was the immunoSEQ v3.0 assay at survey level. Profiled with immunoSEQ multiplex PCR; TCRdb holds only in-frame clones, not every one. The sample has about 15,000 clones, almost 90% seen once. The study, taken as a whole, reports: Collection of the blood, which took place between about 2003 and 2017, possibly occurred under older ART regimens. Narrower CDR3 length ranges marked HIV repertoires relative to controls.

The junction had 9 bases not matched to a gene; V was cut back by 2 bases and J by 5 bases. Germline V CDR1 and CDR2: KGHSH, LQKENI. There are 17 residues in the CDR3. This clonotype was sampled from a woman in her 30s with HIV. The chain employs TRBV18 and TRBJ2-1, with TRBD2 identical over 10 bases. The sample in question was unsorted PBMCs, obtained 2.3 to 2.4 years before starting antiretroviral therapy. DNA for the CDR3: TGTGCCAGCTCACCAGGGGTCGGTCTAGCGGGGGACAATGAGCAGTTCTTC. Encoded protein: CASSPGVGLAGDNEQFF.